The clone carrying this T cell receptor (beta chain) has just a few counts. Its antigen is as yet unknown. The data stem from a study of CD8+ T cells in alopecia areata. In the study overall: Patients in the treated group were given tofacitinib by mouth, 5 to 10 mg twice a day. Study-wide results and caveats: While tofacitinib was given, many expanded lesional clones persisted in scalp and blood.

This CDR3 spans 15 amino acids. Germline-derived CDR1 and CDR2 are MNHEY and SVGAGI. V lost 4 bases, J lost 4 bases, and 16 bases lay in between. Extraction and reverse transcription of RNA yielded cDNA as the sequencing template. Only in-frame clones appear in the TCRdb table, and some are missing; sequencing was by immunoSEQ multiplex PCR. The repertoire has roughly 180,000 clones, 53% of them found once; the top ten carry less than 14%. Specified treatment: oral pan-JAK inhibitor, 5-10 mg twice daily. Sample: CD8+ T cells sorted from blood, taken at week 24, from a patient treated with tofacitinib. The clonotype originates from a human donor with alopecia areata. The chain combines TRBV6-5 with TRBJ1-2, with a tentative D call TRBD1 (6 bases). The CDR3, as DNA: TGTGCCAGCAGTTTCATCCCTCAGGGGAGCTATGGCTACACCTTC. Its protein is CASSFIPQGSYGYTF.